This T cell receptor (beta chain) was retrieved from a study of T cell responses to AZD1222 COVID-19 vaccine. Between the trimmed V and J ends, which lost 1 base and 7 bases, there was a span of 10 bases. This CDR3 comprises 13 residues. The data were produced by immunoSEQ multiplex PCR, yet TCRdb's version contains in-frame clones alone and is incomplete. The sample contains about 120,000 clones, 91% of which appear only once. This material consisted of peripheral blood, taken on day 0 of AZD1222 vaccination. The chain carries TRBV12-3 or TRBV12-4 and TRBJ1-2; D is possibly TRBD1 (6 bases). The TCR originated in an adult in good health. The CDR3 region has the DNA TGTGCCAGCAGTTTAGAGGAAGGGGGTGGCTACACCTTC. This translates into CASSLEEGGGYTF.